The clone carrying this T cell receptor (beta chain) was observed a handful of times. The conserved final phenylalanine or tryptophan is absent from the CDR3, which likely points to a read error. MiXCR, applied by TCRdb to the 5' RACE reads, yields one record per CDR3 protein. Among around 35,000 distinct CDR3 sequences listed, roughly 1.6% were seen once. The data originate from a study of neurological immune-mediated disorders. CDR3 length: 14 amino acids. V was shortened by 7 bases and J by 5 bases, with 15 bases between the two germline ends. The sequenced material came from PBMCs. The source of this sequence is a woman in her twenties or thirties with multiple sclerosis. This rearrangement joins TRBV12-3 or TRBV12-4 to TRBJ2-1; possible D gene TRBD2, 6 bases. The CDR3 reads CASTPGLGNNEQFC. CDR3 nucleotide sequence: TGTGCCAGCACGCCGGGACTTGGAAACAATGAGCAGTTCTGC.